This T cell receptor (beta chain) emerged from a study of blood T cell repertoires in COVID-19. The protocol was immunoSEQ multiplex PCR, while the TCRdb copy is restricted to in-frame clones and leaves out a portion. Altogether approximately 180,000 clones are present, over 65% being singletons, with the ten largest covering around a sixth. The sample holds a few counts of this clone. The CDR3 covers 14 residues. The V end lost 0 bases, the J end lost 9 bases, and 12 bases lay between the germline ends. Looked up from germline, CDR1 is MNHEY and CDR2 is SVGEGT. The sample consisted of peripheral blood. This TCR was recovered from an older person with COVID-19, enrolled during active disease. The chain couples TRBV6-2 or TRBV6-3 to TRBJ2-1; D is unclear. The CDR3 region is CASSYSGPPAEQFF. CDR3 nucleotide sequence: TGTGCCAGCAGTTACTCTGGGCCCCCGGCTGAGCAGTTCTTC.